These T cell receptor beta chains were read from a single sample in a study of blood T cells in healthy people across ages. TCRdb reprocessed the 5' RACE reads with MiXCR, giving one entry per CDR3 protein. The sample shows approximately 790,000 distinct CDR3 sequences, about 62% of them seen only once. What was sequenced was blood. The receptor source for this set is a young man in good health. The conserved cysteine and the conserved F or W are not part of the CDR3 here.

V gene	J gene	CDR3 protein
TRBV5-1	TRBJ2-1	ASSWGGGAIDEQF
TRBV20-1	TRBJ2-3	SVGQGDSDTQY
TRBV4-1	TRBJ2-1	ASSQDSGREWNEQF
TRBV19	TRBJ2-5	ASSIEGGSQETQY
TRBV2	TRBJ1-2	ASSETDRAPYGYT
TRBV20-1	TRBJ2-7	SARGPGQIYEQY
TRBV24-1	TRBJ2-5	ATVGLAGGQETQY
TRBV29-1	TRBJ2-7	SVADSTYEQY
TRBV10-3	TRBJ1-2	AISEQGADYGYT
TRBV7-6	TRBJ2-3	ASSLAGTRYSTDTQY
TRBV6-6	TRBJ1-4	ASSYSARGREKLF
TRBV20-1	TRBJ2-3	SARGRGGTDTQY
TRBV11-2	TRBJ1-1	ASSVTGMATEAF
TRBV7-3	TRBJ2-1	ASSFDRNNEQF
TRBV29-1	TRBJ1-4	SSTVGEKLF
TRBV7-6	TRBJ2-3	ASSLDGTSAGDTQY
TRBV5-1	TRBJ2-3	ASSPTRPDTQY
TRBV5-1	TRBJ2-7	ASSLEGWKQY
TRBV6-6	TRBJ2-5	ASSWASGGEETQY
TRBV13	TRBJ1-1	ASSPGYIPGAF
TRBV20-1	TRBJ2-7	SAYTGGEWNYEQY
TRBV20-1	TRBJ2-2	SARPPAAENTGELF
TRBV28	TRBJ2-3	ATTGNTDTQY
TRBV7-2	TRBJ1-2	ASSLFLAGGTYGYT
TRBV12-3/TRBV12-4	TRBJ2-3	ASSLSPGTQY
TRBV20-1	TRBJ2-5	SARSAQSKETQY
TRBV13	TRBJ1-2	ASSSKLYYGYT
TRBV5-1	TRBJ2-5	ASSLGLSGQGMMQY
TRBV28	TRBJ2-3	ASRPHTEAGTQY
TRBV7-2	TRBJ2-2	ASSLEVTRSTGELF
TRBV12-3/TRBV12-4	TRBJ1-2	ASRQGVTYGYT
TRBV3-1	TRBJ2-1	ASSQGLAKQEAQF
TRBV7-3	TRBJ2-1	ASSLVRGVDEQF
TRBV20-1	TRBJ1-2	SARDGGNYGYT
TRBV29-1	TRBJ1-2	SVDRVEKPNYGYT
TRBV4-2	TRBJ2-3	ASSHISDTQY
TRBV10-3	TRBJ1-2	AISGDSYGYT
TRBV25-1	TRBJ2-7	ASSASGQRIDNEQY
TRBV2	TRBJ1-1	ASGVGTEAF
TRBV7-3	TRBJ2-1	ASSLTGPPEQF
TRBV2	TRBJ1-1	ASSEEGRLNTEAF
TRBV4-3	TRBJ2-3	ASSQELGLTDTQY
TRBV9	TRBJ2-6	ASLDNRELDSGADVLT
TRBV4-1	TRBJ2-3	ASSQDPPLRGGGTDTQY
TRBV27	TRBJ2-1	ASSSGQGRAGGNEQF
TRBV20-1	TRBJ2-3	SASVSSGDRTDTQY
TRBV27	-	ATVGTGVHEQY
TRBV6-5	TRBJ1-2	ASSYAGPNYGYT
TRBV4-3	TRBJ2-7	ASSVRTGDTYEQY